These T cell receptor beta chains were read from a single sample in a study of T cells after yellow fever vaccination. TCRdb itself ran the 5' RACE reads through MiXCR, one entry per CDR3 protein. This sample has some 670,000 distinct CDR3 sequences, with about 12% found just once. The source material was PBMCs, sampled on the day of the yellow fever booster vaccination. The source of these receptors is a man between 25 and 39 years old who received the YFV17D yellow fever vaccine. Both conserved end residues are part of each CDR3. Each record gives: V gene, D gene, J gene, clone size, CDR3 protein, CDR3 DNA. The D gene is left open where the match is weak. A row's size may be missing; if present it is once, few, many or a size class.

v_call: TRBV6-5
d_call: -
j_call: TRBJ1-1
clone_size: few
cdr3_aa: CASSYRDTLTEAFF
cdr3_nt: TGTGCCAGCAGTTACCGGGACACCTTAACTGAAGCTTTCTTT

v_call: TRBV7-9
d_call: TRBD2
j_call: TRBJ2-1
clone_size: -
cdr3_aa: CASSRSGGSSYNEQFF
cdr3_nt: TGTGCCAGCAGCCGTAGCGGGGGAAGCTCCTACAATGAGCAGTTCTTC

v_call: TRBV5-1
d_call: -
j_call: TRBJ2-2
clone_size: -
cdr3_aa: CASSLDSQPGELFF
cdr3_nt: TGCGCCAGCAGCTTGGACTCGCAGCCCGGGGAGCTGTTTTTT

v_call: TRBV15
d_call: -
j_call: TRBJ2-2
clone_size: few
cdr3_aa: CATSRDLTLANTGELFF
cdr3_nt: TGTGCCACCAGCAGAGATCTAACCCTCGCGAACACCGGGGAGCTGTTTTTT

v_call: TRBV27
d_call: -
j_call: TRBJ2-7
clone_size: few
cdr3_aa: CASSFRGRETYEQYF
cdr3_nt: TGTGCCAGCAGTTTCCGTGGGAGAGAAACCTACGAGCAGTACTTC

v_call: TRBV24-1
d_call: TRBD2
j_call: TRBJ2-5
clone_size: many
cdr3_aa: CATSRRTSGYQETQYF
cdr3_nt: TGTGCCACCAGCAGAAGGACTAGCGGATATCAAGAGACCCAGTACTTC

v_call: TRBV19
d_call: -
j_call: TRBJ2-7
clone_size: many
cdr3_aa: CASSPPGRSGYEQYF
cdr3_nt: TGTGCCAGTAGTCCCCCAGGAAGATCTGGTTACGAGCAGTACTTC

v_call: TRBV5-6
d_call: TRBD2
j_call: TRBJ2-3
clone_size: -
cdr3_aa: CASSLWTSGYTDTQYF
cdr3_nt: TGTGCCAGCAGCCTGTGGACTAGCGGGTACACAGATACGCAGTATTTT

v_call: TRBV25-1
d_call: TRBD2
j_call: TRBJ2-7
clone_size: few
cdr3_aa: CASSGGLAGRHEQYF
cdr3_nt: TGTGCCAGCAGTGGCGGACTAGCGGGTCGACACGAGCAGTACTTC

v_call: TRBV10-3
d_call: -
j_call: TRBJ2-2
clone_size: few
cdr3_aa: CAIQHNTGELFF
cdr3_nt: TGTGCCATCCAACACAACACCGGGGAGCTGTTTTTT

v_call: TRBV6-5
d_call: -
j_call: TRBJ1-1
clone_size: few
cdr3_aa: CASSYGQNGMAFF
cdr3_nt: TGTGCCAGCAGCTACGGACAAAACGGGATGGCTTTCTTT

v_call: TRBV10-3
d_call: TRBD2
j_call: TRBJ2-7
clone_size: -
cdr3_aa: CAISPSSGRLSYEQYF
cdr3_nt: TGTGCCATCAGTCCTTCAAGCGGGAGGCTTTCCTACGAGCAGTACTTC

v_call: TRBV7-9
d_call: TRBD2
j_call: TRBJ2-3
clone_size: -
cdr3_aa: CASSFLGTSGYTDTQYF
cdr3_nt: TGTGCCAGCAGCTTCCTAGGTACTAGCGGTTACACAGATACGCAGTATTTT

v_call: TRBV4-3
d_call: TRBD2
j_call: TRBJ2-2
clone_size: -
cdr3_aa: CASSPRGSGFAGELFF
cdr3_nt: TGCGCCAGCAGCCCTCGGGGTAGCGGGTTTGCCGGGGAGCTGTTTTTT

v_call: TRBV7-9
d_call: -
j_call: TRBJ2-5
clone_size: many
cdr3_aa: CASSSPAQREETQYF
cdr3_nt: TGTGCCAGCAGCTCCCCGGCTCAGAGGGAAGAGACCCAGTACTTC

v_call: TRBV3-1
d_call: TRBD2
j_call: TRBJ2-7
clone_size: -
cdr3_aa: CASSPSRTSGDYEQYF
cdr3_nt: TGTGCCAGCAGCCCCTCCCGGACTAGCGGGGACTACGAGCAGTACTTC

v_call: TRBV28
d_call: TRBD2
j_call: TRBJ2-1
clone_size: -
cdr3_aa: CASSSPSGNEQFF
cdr3_nt: TGTGCCAGCAGTTCACCTAGCGGAAATGAGCAGTTCTTC

v_call: TRBV15
d_call: -
j_call: TRBJ2-7
clone_size: -
cdr3_aa: CATSSQQNYEQYF
cdr3_nt: TGTGCCACCAGCAGTCAACAGAACTACGAGCAGTACTTC

v_call: TRBV7-3
d_call: TRBD2
j_call: TRBJ2-3
clone_size: -
cdr3_aa: CASSSSGTEDTQYF
cdr3_nt: TGTGCCAGCAGTTCCAGCGGGACGGAAGATACGCAGTATTTT

v_call: TRBV20-1
d_call: TRBD1
j_call: TRBJ2-1
clone_size: -
cdr3_aa: CSAVGQADYNEQFF
cdr3_nt: TGCAGTGCTGTTGGACAGGCGGATTACAATGAGCAGTTCTTC